Following are 5 T cell receptor beta chains from one sample sequenced in a study of OX40 agonist ivuxolimab in advanced cancers. Profiling relied on immunoSEQ multiplex PCR, and the TCRdb table lists in-frame clones only, not all of them. This table holds about 69,000 clones, about four fifths found once. Sequenced material: CD4+ or CD8+ T cells sorted from blood, taken in a trial of the OX40 agonist ivuxolimab. These receptors were taken from an adult with an advanced solid tumor such as melanoma, head and neck, liver or kidney cancer.

The rearrangement uses TRBV14 and TRBJ1-3; D remains unclear. Trimming cost V 0 bases and J 0 bases, with 12 bases left between them. Germline V gives CDR1 SGHDN, CDR2 FVKESK. This CDR3 is built from 17 residues. The CDR3 DNA is TGTGCCAGCAGCCAAGAGGACGGGCGCTACTCTGGAAACACCATATATTTT. Amino acid sequence: CASSQEDGRYSGNTIYF.

V is TRBV5-4 and J is TRBJ1-3; weak D call: TRBD1 (6 bases). The V and J ends lost 2 bases and 8 bases respectively, with 14 bases between them. Germline-derived CDR1 and CDR2 are SGHNT and YYREEE (reference sequence). The CDR3 runs 14 residues. The CDR3, as DNA: TGTGCCAGCAGCTTAGCGGGGGCGCGGGACACCATATATTTT. Encoded protein: CASSLAGARDTIYF.

The CDR3 DNA reads TGTGCCAGCAGCAAAGCGTATATCGGTATGGGGCTCGCGAGGAATTCACCCCTCCACTTT. It specifies CASSKAYIGMGLARNSPLHF. This rearrangement joins TRBV21-1 to TRBJ1-6; the table assigns TRBD1, which was not confirmed against the DNA. TRBV21-1 is labeled a pseudogene. The CDR3 has 20 amino acids.

The chain combines TRBV18 with TRBJ2-5, with D perhaps matching TRBD1 or TRBD2 (5 bases each). Trimming stripped 6 bases from V and 3 bases from J, with 17 bases between. The CDR3 contains 15 residues. Germline CDR1 reads KGHSH; CDR2 reads LQKENI. The CDR3 nucleotides read TGTGCCAGCTCCCCAAAAACCGGGACCAAAGAGACCCAGTACTTC. Translated: CASSPKTGTKETQYF.

The chain has TRBV5-1 and TRBJ1-6; possible D gene TRBD1, 5 bases. V lost 4 bases to trimming and J lost 10 bases, with 15 bases between them. CDR1 SGHRS and CDR2 YFSETQ come from the germline V gene. The CDR3 consists of 14 residues. CDR3 nucleotides: TGCGCCAGCAGCCCCGACAGTACGCGGTCACCCCTCCACTTT. Its translation is CASSPDSTRSPLHF.